The entry below gives a single T cell receptor beta chain sequence along with its context. What it binds is unknown. This record comes from a study of beta chain features in type 1 diabetes. Sequencing targeted expressed TCRB transcripts, as all isolated RNA had been reverse transcribed. Clones were sequenced by immunoSEQ multiplex PCR, and TCRdb holds only the in-frame ones, with some missing. Of roughly 40,000 clones listed, approximately 49% were seen once; the top ten hold roughly 0.7%. The germline gives CDR1 SGHRS, CDR2 YFSETQ. V dropped 4 bases and J dropped 2; count of bases not matched to a gene: 6. This CDR3 region has 16 residues. Whole-study results and caveats: The study found moderately but significantly shorter TCRB CDR3s in all four CD4+ subsets of Type 1 diabetes patients.

The material sequenced was central memory CD4+ T cells from blood. This clonotype originated in a woman between 18 and 29 years old in good health. This chain uses TRBV5-1 with TRBJ2-2; 9 nucleotides line up with TRBD1. CDR3 protein: CASSPPGQGNTGELFF. The DNA for the CDR3 is TGCGCCAGCAGCCCCCCGGGACAGGGCAACACCGGGGAGCTGTTTTTT.